Listed below are T cell receptor beta chains from one sample, sequenced in a study of T cell clones after liver transplantation. Produced via immunoSEQ multiplex PCR; TCRdb's table is partial and in-frame only. The profile shows 55,000 or so clones, over 55% of them singletons. The sequences come from CD4+ T cells from blood, collected before liver transplant. Every receptor here comes from a human donor who received a liver transplant. Both conserved end residues are part of each CDR3. The D gene is left open where the match is weak. For some rows the clone size is stated as once, few or many, or as a class when expanded; others skip it.

V,J,size,D,CDR3,DNA
TRBV28,TRBJ2-2,.,.,CASSPANTGELFF,TGTGCCAGCAGTCCCGCGAACACCGGGGAGCTGTTTTTT
TRBV7-9,TRBJ2-7,.,.,CASTLSRDNEQYF,TGTGCCAGCACCCTTTCTAGGGACAACGAGCAGTACTTC
TRBV19,TRBJ1-1,.,.,CASSIRGENTEAFF,TGTGCCAGTAGTATACGGGGGGAGAACACTGAAGCTTTCTTT
TRBV4-1,TRBJ1-1,.,.,CASSQLDRISVNTEAFF,TGCGCCAGCAGCCAACTCGACAGGATTAGCGTGAACACTGAAGCTTTCTTT
TRBV28,TRBJ1-2,.,.,CASTMWGHEPNNYGYTF,TGTGCCAGCACAATGTGGGGACACGAACCCAATAACTATGGCTACACCTTC
TRBV28,TRBJ1-5,.,TRBD1,CASSPGQGPNQPQHF,TGTGCCAGCAGTCCCGGACAGGGTCCAAATCAGCCCCAGCATTTT
TRBV29-1,TRBJ1-2,.,.,CSAVGTLDYGYTF,TGCAGCGCTGTAGGGACACTCGACTATGGCTACACCTTC
TRBV7-6,TRBJ2-1,.,TRBD2,CASVPGLAGSEQFF,TGTGCCAGCGTCCCGGGACTAGCGGGGTCTGAGCAGTTCTTC
TRBV28,TRBJ1-5,few,TRBD1,CASSLFRGQASGNQPQHF,TGTGCCAGCAGTTTATTTCGAGGACAGGCCTCGGGCAATCAGCCCCAGCATTTT
TRBV7-6,TRBJ2-6,.,.,CASSSGQPGANVLTF,TGTGCCAGCAGCTCAGGACAGCCCGGGGCCAACGTCCTGACTTTC
TRBV10-2,TRBJ1-5,.,.,CASTEGETGNQPQHF,TGCGCCAGCACCGAGGGGGAGACGGGCAATCAGCCCCAGCATTTT
TRBV6-1,TRBJ2-3,.,TRBD1,CASSETSGQGTDTQYF,TGTGCCAGCAGTGAAACTTCGGGACAGGGCACAGATACGCAGTATTTT
TRBV20-1,TRBJ1-2,.,.,CSAYNNYGYTF,TGCAGTGCTTACAATAACTATGGCTACACCTTC
TRBV18,TRBJ1-3,.,TRBD1,CASSPDREINTIYF,TGTGCCAGCTCACCAGACAGGGAGATCAACACCATATATTTT
TRBV5-1,TRBJ2-6,.,TRBD2,CASSFLGLAGTSGANVLTF,TGCGCCAGCAGCTTCCTCGGACTAGCGGGGACTTCTGGGGCCAACGTCCTGACTTTC
TRBV6-6,TRBJ1-1,.,.,CASSATGRDTEAFF,TGTGCCAGCAGTGCCACAGGGCGGGACACTGAAGCTTTCTTT
TRBV6-1,TRBJ2-7,.,TRBD1,CASILDRGRYEQYF,TGTGCCAGCATCCTGGACAGGGGAAGGTACGAGCAGTACTTC
TRBV7-9,TRBJ1-1,.,TRBD1,CASSLTGTGDTEAFF,TGTGCCAGCAGCTTAACCGGGACAGGGGACACTGAAGCTTTCTTT
TRBV6-1,TRBJ1-5,.,.,CASSEGFRDSNQPQHF,TGTGCCAGCAGTGAAGGTTTCAGGGATAGCAATCAGCCCCAGCATTTT
TRBV7-2,TRBJ1-2,.,.,CASSLGQYGYTF,TGTGCCAGCAGCTTAGGACAATATGGCTACACCTTC
TRBV28,TRBJ2-7,.,.,CASSPLTGNYEQYF,TGTGCCAGCAGTCCCCTCACCGGGAACTACGAGCAGTACTTC
TRBV28,TRBJ2-5,.,.,CASSLISQETQYF,TGTGCCAGCAGTTTAATCTCTCAAGAGACCCAGTACTTC
TRBV6-5,TRBJ1-3,.,.,CASSYSPYPGNTIYF,TGTGCCAGCAGTTACTCGCCCTATCCAGGAAACACCATATATTTT
TRBV4-1,TRBJ2-7,once,.,CASSQDERQTYEQYF,TGCGCCAGCAGCCAAGATGAGAGACAGACCTACGAGCAGTACTTC
TRBV6-5,TRBJ1-2,.,TRBD1,CASRMTQGVRYGYTF,TGTGCCAGCAGGATGACCCAGGGGGTCCGTTATGGCTACACCTTC